The clone carrying this TCR beta chain occurred once. The antigen is unknown. This sample was taken from a study of T cell responses to AZD1222 COVID-19 vaccine. Profiled with immunoSEQ multiplex PCR; TCRdb holds only in-frame clones, not every one. In the table there are 55,000 to 70,000 clones, around 83% of which are singletons. CDR1 is MNHEY, CDR2 SMNVEV, per germline (reference sequence). The CDR3 consists of 14 residues. V lost 4 bases and J 2 bases, leaving 10 bases between the germline ends. Points from the study as a whole: Reports say nearly half of spike-specific TCRs go after unmutated variant regions.

Material: peripheral blood, obtained on day 0 of AZD1222 vaccination. The chain recombines TRBV27 with TRBJ2-3; no definite D call. The sequence derives from an adult in good health. CDR3 DNA: TGTGCCAGCAGTTACTCTTATAACACAGATACGCAGTATTTT. Its protein product is CASSYSYNTDTQYF.